This T cell receptor beta chain was identified during a study of T cell repertoires in cytomegalovirus infection (dated by TCRdb to between 2018 and 2020). Context from the whole study: The peptide stimulations were aimed at well-studied HLA-B-restricted epitopes as well as recently identified HLA-C-restricted CMV epitopes, whose presentation resists viral immunomodulation. Donor HLA type was relevant to the analysis, as public TCR beta signatures indicated carriage of CMV infection together with the matching HLA type.

The germline ends are 11 bases apart after V is trimmed by 7 bases and J by 4 bases. The CDR3 contains 13 residues, cysteine and phenylalanine counted. Kept here is only the CDR3 DNA, which spans 39 bases and is read in frame from base 1. From the germline V gene, CDR1 is SGHTA and CDR2 is FQGNSA. Data came from an Illumina HiSeq 1500. Starting from the raw public reads, TCRdb applied fastp trimming at Q25, assembled clones with MiXCR and retained in-frame beta chains. Each CDR3 protein gets just one entry, which takes the most common genes and DNA from the rows behind it. This sample has about 350,000 distinct CDR3 sequences in its table, and roughly 34% of those were observed once. Approximately 13% of the sample comes from the top ten. The treatment or condition label, read with the paper, signifies: in vitro stimulation with specific CMV peptide epitopes to enrich CMV-specific T cells. This clonotype was found many times. Its binding antigen is unknown. Base qualities were left out, and no much larger clone turns up one base away.

The full study reports these points: The ex vivo response was dominated by HLA-C-restricted CMV-specific TCR beta clonotypes, and the single most frequent clonotype in two of eight donors was supplied by these HLA-C-restricted clonotypes. In both this cohort and an independent roughly 350-donor cohort, the cumulative frequency of public TCR beta family members distinguished carriers of CMV infection plus the relevant HLA type.

The clonotype was recovered from a human donor in good health (CMV status not recorded). Some clones in this sample may be carry-over from other donors' samples. The V gene is TRBV7-2 and the J gene is TRBJ1-3, and perhaps TRBD1 as D gene, on 6 matching bases. Material: cultured PBMCs, obtained from culture after CMV antigen stimulation. Here the CDR3 is given as CASTPDRGNTIYF. The nucleotides are TGTGCCAGCACCCCGGACAGAGGAAACACCATATATTTT.